This TCR beta chain was sequenced for a study of T cells in Graves' hyperthyroidism and ophthalmopathy. Study-wide points: Ophthalmopathy could be told apart from stable hyperthyroidism with a 13 V-J model.

CDR3 length: 13 residues. V dropped 7 bases and J dropped 1 base, with 12 bases sitting between them. CDR1 SGHRS and CDR2 YFSETQ come from the germline V gene. Regarding this clonotype: Antigen: not known.

Template material for amplifying TCR beta CDR3 regions consisted of RNA transcripts. The primer set for the first-round RT-PCR of the TCR CDR3 was HTBI. TCRdb reprocessed the multiplex PCR reads via MiXCR and lists one record per CDR3 protein. Of approximately 560,000 distinct CDR3 sequences listed, more than 45% are singletons. A patient was excluded if there was uncontrolled infection, other autoimmune disease, pregnancy or lactation. Sequencing was carried out using peripheral blood or thyroid tissue (not recorded which). This sequence joins TRBV5-1 and TRBJ2-7; no definite D call. The TCR was taken from a woman between 18 and 30 years old with Graves' hyperthyroidism. CDR3 coding DNA: TGCGCCAGCGGACCGGACGGATCCTACGAGCAGTACTTC. Residues: CASGPDGSYEQYF. The full variable domain, completed using reference TRBV5-1 and TRBJ2-7, is KAGVTQTPRYLIKTRGQQVTLSCSPISGHRSVSWYQQTPGQGLQFLFEYFSETQRNKGNFPGRFSGRQFSNSRSEMNVSTLELGDSALYLCASGPDGSYEQYFGPGTRLTVT.